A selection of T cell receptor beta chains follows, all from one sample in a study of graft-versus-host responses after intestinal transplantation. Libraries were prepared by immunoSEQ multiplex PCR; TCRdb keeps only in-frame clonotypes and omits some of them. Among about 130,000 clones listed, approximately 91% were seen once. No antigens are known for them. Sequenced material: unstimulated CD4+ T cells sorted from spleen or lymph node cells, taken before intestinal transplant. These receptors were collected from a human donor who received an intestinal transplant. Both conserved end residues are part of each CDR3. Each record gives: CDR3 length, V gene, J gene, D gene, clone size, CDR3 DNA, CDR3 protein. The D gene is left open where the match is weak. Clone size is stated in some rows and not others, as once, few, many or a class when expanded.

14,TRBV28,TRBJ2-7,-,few,TGTGCCAGCAGTTTAGCGGGTGGCTCCTACGAGCAGTACTTC,CASSLAGGSYEQYF
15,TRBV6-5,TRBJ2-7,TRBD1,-,TGTGCCAGCAGTTACTCGAGGGACAGGGGCTACGAGCAGTACTTC,CASSYSRDRGYEQYF
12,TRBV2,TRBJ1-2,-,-,TGTGCCAGCCAGGACATTCCCTATGGCTACACCTTC,CASQDIPYGYTF
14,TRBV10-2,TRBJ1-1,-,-,TGCGCCAGCAGCGAGGATCCAATGGGGGCTGAAGCTTTCTTT,CASSEDPMGAEAFF
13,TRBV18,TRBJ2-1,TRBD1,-,TGTGCCAGCTCACCTTTGGACAGGGACGAGCAGTTCTTC,CASSPLDRDEQFF
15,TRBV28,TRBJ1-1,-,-,TGTGCCAGCAGACCTCAGGGGCCTGAAGGATCTGAAGCTTTCTTT,CASRPQGPEGSEAFF
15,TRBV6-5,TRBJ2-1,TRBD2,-,TGTGCCAGCAGTCCACGACTAGCGGGAGCATATGAGCAGTTCTTC,CASSPRLAGAYEQFF
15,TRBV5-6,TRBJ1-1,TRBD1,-,TGTGCCAGCATCTTTGAGGGACAGGGGAAATCTGAAGCTTTCTTT,CASIFEGQGKSEAFF
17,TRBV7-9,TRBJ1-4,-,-,TGTGCCAGCAGCCTCAGGGAGTCCATTCCAACTAATGAAAAACTGTTTTTT,CASSLRESIPTNEKLFF
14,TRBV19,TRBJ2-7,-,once,TGTGCCAGTAGTATTGGCCAGGGAGGCTACGAGCAGTACTTC,CASSIGQGGYEQYF